This T cell receptor (beta chain) was obtained from a study of blood T cell repertoires in COVID-19. Study-level information: Sources were T cells, B-cell-depleted T cells, or PBMCs; the material itself was cDNA or gDNA.

This clone was counted a single time. The germline gives CDR1 MNHEY, CDR2 SVGAGI. The CDR3 has 15 residues. The V segment lost 6 bases and the J segment 6 bases; nucleotides outside the gene matches: 8. In the study's own analysis: Amplifying reference gene primers gave estimates of nucleated cell counts. Method: immunoSEQ multiplex PCR; TCRdb's copy keeps in-frame clones and lacks some. V and J calls and clone size are as listed in that table; D and trimming were resolved from the DNA. The data contain tens of thousands of clones, 75% to 85% of them seen just once; the ten biggest clones take up 25% to 35%.

Sequenced input: peripheral blood. The rearrangement links TRBV6-5 to TRBJ2-2; 9 bases are shared with TRBD1. The TCR originated in a human donor in a cohort sampled during active COVID-19. This CDR3 reads CASRSGQGLAGELFF. CDR3 bases: TGTGCCAGCAGATCGGGACAGGGTTTGGCCGGGGAGCTGTTTTTT.